This entry is about one T cell receptor beta chain. Under the authors' procedure: Reference gene primer amplification gave estimated nucleated cell counts. The repertoire was sequenced with immunoSEQ multiplex PCR; TCRdb's copy has only in-frame clones and lacks some. V and J calls and clone size are given by that table; D and trimming were obtained from the DNA. The table includes 65,000 to 70,000 clones, about 81% detected once. This sample is part of a study of blood T cell repertoires in COVID-19. At the level of the study: Samples came from the United States, Italy and Spain, spanning acute and convalescent COVID-19.

The CDR3 has 18 residues. The source is a human donor in a cohort sampled during active COVID-19. The J gene is TRBJ1-1, the V gene TRBV21-1; the D call of TRBD1 is as the table states it, not checked on the DNA. TRBV21-1 constitutes a pseudogene. Source material: peripheral blood. For the CDR3, the DNA is TGTGCCAGCAGCACTGAAGGGACAGCGTCTAACATGAACACTGAAGCTTTCTTT. Protein: CASSTEGTASNMNTEAFF.